The 18 T cell receptor beta chains below all came from one sample that was sequenced in a study of blood T cell repertoires in COVID-19. Sequenced by immunoSEQ multiplex PCR; TCRdb stores in-frame clones only, minus some. The sample has about 160,000 clones; 79% are singletons. The source material was peripheral blood. The receptors come from a woman aged 60-75 years with COVID-19, enrolled during active disease.

The J gene is TRBJ1-5, the V gene TRBV4-2; the D gene is possibly TRBD1 (5 bases). Germline V gives CDR1 LGHNA, CDR2 YNFKEQ. Trimming removed 4 bases from V and 2 bases from J, with 15 bases in between. This CDR3 region has 16 residues. Here the CDR3 reads CASSPLDGGGNQPQHF. For the CDR3, the DNA is TGTGCCAGCAGCCCCCTGGACGGAGGGGGCAATCAGCCCCAGCATTTT.

In this sample, this clone turned up once. The chain joins TRBV21-1 to TRBJ2-1; the D call of TRBD1 is as the table states it, not checked on the DNA. TRBV21-1 is listed as a pseudogene. This CDR3 has 18 amino acids. DNA for the CDR3: TGTGCCAGCAGAGAGACAGGGCAGAGTGTATTCTCCTACAATGAGCAGTTCTTC. Its protein is CASRETGQSVFSYNEQFF.

This chain connects TRBV29-1 to TRBJ1-1, with 8 bases fitting TRBD1. The junction had 5 bases not matched to a gene; V was cut back by 4 bases and J by 4 bases. The CDR3 has 13 residues. CDR1 is SQVTM and CDR2 is ANQGSEA in the germline V gene. Here the CDR3 DNA reads TGCAGCGTTGGCAGGGGGCAAGGCACTGAAGCTTTCTTT. Its protein product is CSVGRGQGTEAFF.

The chain is built from TRBV28 and TRBJ2-7, with D perhaps TRBD2 (6 bases). V shed 6 bases and J shed 4 bases, with 16 bases lying between them. CDR1 is MDHEN, CDR2 SYDVKM, per germline. This CDR3 comprises 14 residues. The CDR3 sequence: CASRPTGTSYEQYV. The CDR3 coding sequence is TGTGCCAGCAGACCTACCGGGACTTCGTACGAGCAGTACGTC.

The rearrangement joins TRBV15 to TRBJ1-5; unclear D gene. Trimming cost V 4 bases and J 6 bases, with 13 bases left between them. This CDR3 has 14 amino acids. Germline CDR1 reads LNHNV; CDR2 reads YYDKDF (reference sequence). The CDR3 sequence is CATSTRNAGQPQHF. The CDR3 nucleotides are TGTGCCACCAGCACGCGGAATGCCGGTCAGCCCCAGCATTTT.

The V and J genes are TRBV2 and TRBJ1-1, with D tentatively TRBD1 (5 bases). This CDR3 region has 13 residues. V lost 6 bases and J lost 2, with 10 bases in between. Germline V lookup: CDR1 SNHLY, CDR2 FYNNEI. The CDR3 DNA follows: TGTGCCAGCAGAGGGGATTACAACACTGAAGCTTTCTTT. Translated, it gives CASRGDYNTEAFF.

This chain connects TRBV11-2 to TRBJ1-3; 7 bases map to TRBD1. V lost 6 bases to trimming and J lost 3 bases; unmatched junction nucleotides: 5. The CDR3 runs 14 residues. The germline CDR1 and CDR2 sequences are SGHAT and FQNNGV. The CDR3 here is CASSIDRVGNTIYF. DNA of the CDR3: TGTGCCAGCAGTATAGACAGGGTTGGAAACACCATATATTTT.

V usage is TRBV19 and J usage is TRBJ2-5; a possible D gene is TRBD2 (6 bases). The CDR3 loop spans 16 amino acids. CDR1 and CDR2 from the germline V gene are LNHDA and SQIVND (reference sequence). Trimming cost V 4 bases and J 5 bases, with 20 bases left between them. CDR3 protein: CASSTGLPNHGETQYF. The CDR3 coding sequence is TGTGCCAGTAGTACGGGACTCCCTAACCATGGTGAGACCCAGTACTTC.

The CDR3 protein is CASSSRWGGQWDEQFF. The DNA for the CDR3 is TGCGCCAGCAGCTCCCGGTGGGGGGGCCAATGGGATGAGCAGTTCTTC. V usage is TRBV5-1 and J usage is TRBJ2-1; D possibly corresponds to TRBD2 (7 bases). Germline V CDR1 and CDR2: SGHRS, YFSETQ. Deletions cut 3 bases from V and 8 bases from J, with 21 bases between. CDR3 length: 16 residues.

J is TRBJ1-1 and V is TRBV6-4, with D hard to call. The CDR3 length is 15 residues. Germline CDR1 MRHNA, CDR2 SNTAGT. With 2 bases removed from V and 7 bases from J, the gap between germline ends came to 17 bases. CDR3 DNA: TGTGCCAGCAGTGACCCCTTGCGGCGAACAAATGAAGCTTTCTTT. This codes for CASSDPLRRTNEAFF.

This clone was detected only a few times. J is TRBJ1-1 and V is TRBV6-6; 7 bases fit TRBD1. The V gene's germline CDR1 is MNHNY and CDR2 SVGAGI (reference sequence). The CDR3 contains 15 residues. After removal of 6 bases from V and 2 bases from J, the junction contained 9 bases not matched to a gene. The CDR3 nucleotides are TGTGCCAGCAGGCAGACGGGACAGATAAACACTGAAGCTTTCTTT. Its protein product is CASRQTGQINTEAFF.

The rearrangement links TRBV5-1 to TRBJ1-2, with TRBD1 matching 12 bases. V dropped 0 bases and J dropped 8; count of bases not matched to a gene: 2. Germline V gene lookup returns CDR1 SGHRS and CDR2 YFSETQ. This CDR3 spans 14 amino acids. The CDR3 here is CASSLGDRGRGYTF. DNA for the CDR3: TGCGCCAGCAGCTTGGGGGACAGGGGGCGAGGCTACACCTTC.

The J gene is TRBJ2-3, the V gene TRBV5-1, with 9 positions matching TRBD2. Trimming took 0 bases from V and 9 from J; bases not matched to a gene: 11. The V gene's germline CDR1 is SGHRS and CDR2 YFSETQ. The CDR3 sequence is 16 residues long. The DNA of the CDR3 is TGCGCCAGCAGCTTGGGGCCCCTCGGGACTAGCACCACGCAGTATTTT. This translates into CASSLGPLGTSTTQYF.

This clone came up many times. This chain joins TRBV25-1 and TRBJ2-7; 7 positions match TRBD2. CDR1 and CDR2 from the germline V gene are MGHDK and SYGVNS. The J segment lost 0 bases and the V segment lost 6 bases, leaving 8 bases of the junction unmatched. CDR3 length: 15 amino acids. The CDR3 region is CASRHLGGSSYEQYF. The CDR3 DNA sequence: TGTGCCAGCAGACACCTCGGGGGGAGCTCCTACGAGCAGTACTTC.

J is TRBJ1-1 and V is TRBV13; 7 bases line up with TRBD1. Germline CDR1 reads PRHDT; CDR2 reads FYEKMQ (reference sequence). The CDR3 loop spans 18 amino acids. After removal of 4 bases from V and 2 bases from J, the junction contained 16 bases not matched to a gene. As DNA, the CDR3 is TGTGCCAGCAGCTACTTACAGGGGAGTTCGGCCTATAACACTGAAGCTTTCTTT. This encodes CASSYLQGSSAYNTEAFF.

V gene TRBV7-3 combines with J gene TRBJ2-1; D gene unclear. V dropped 5 bases and J dropped 4 bases, with 9 bases sitting between them. Germline V gene data show CDR1 as SGHTA and CDR2 as FQGTGA. This CDR3 region has 13 residues. CDR3: CASSPDWYNEQFF. CDR3 nucleotide sequence: TGTGCCAGCAGCCCCGACTGGTACAATGAGCAGTTCTTC.

V and J are TRBV10-3 and TRBJ2-2; 8 positions agree with TRBD1. Germline assignment: CDR1 ENHRY and CDR2 SYGVKD. This CDR3 region has 17 residues. V was pared by 5 bases and J by 3 bases, with 11 bases of the junction left unmatched. CDR3 region: CAISFVGAGGDTGELFF. The CDR3 region has the DNA TGTGCCATCAGTTTCGTGGGGGCAGGGGGCGACACCGGGGAGCTGTTTTTT.

This clone was recorded only once. The chain is built from TRBV5-4 and TRBJ2-5, with TRBD1 identical over 7 bases. Germline V lookup: CDR1 SGHNT, CDR2 YYREEE (reference sequence). Germline trimming cut 3 bases from V and 0 bases from J; bases unmatched to any gene: 2. The CDR3 consists of 14 residues. This chain's CDR3 is CASSSDRYQETQYF. The CDR3, as DNA: TGTGCCAGCAGCTCGGACAGGTACCAAGAGACCCAGTACTTC.